This TCR beta chain was identified in a study of blood T cells in healthy people across ages. CDR3 length equals 17 residues. The V and J ends lost 1 base and 1 base, in that order; junction bases with no gene match: 6. Per the germline V gene, CDR1 is LNHNV and CDR2 is YYDKDF (reference sequence). For the second PCR, which ran for about 7 to 11 cycles, a sample-barcoded 5' primer and a J-beta primer mix were used. Sequencing recovered at least 3 million CDR3-containing paired-end reads from each sample. TCRdb reprocessed the 5' RACE reads with MiXCR, giving one entry per CDR3 protein. The sample consists of roughly 1.5 million distinct CDR3 sequences, about 45% of them appearing once. A few counts support this clonotype.

The rearrangement joins TRBV15 to TRBJ2-1; TRBD1 matches 8 bases. The specimen was blood. This receptor was identified in a woman in her late teens or twenties in good health. The CDR3 DNA sequence: TGTGCCACCAGCAGAGTAAAGACAGGGGATTCCTACAATGAGCAGTTCTTC. Protein product: CATSRVKTGDSYNEQFF.